These 2 T cell receptor beta chains share one sample of origin, sequenced in a study of blood T cell repertoires in COVID-19. Sequencing used immunoSEQ multiplex PCR; TCRdb keeps in-frame clones, though not all of them. The sample includes around 160,000 clones, 80% to 85% seen only once; the top ten take under 7%. Sequenced input: PBMCs or T cells enriched from blood (not recorded which). These receptors all come from a woman between 50 and 59 years old who had been exposed to COVID-19.

This rearrangement joins TRBV5-4 to TRBJ1-2; D is uncertain. V dropped 0 bases and J dropped 4 bases, with 7 bases sitting between them. Germline V gene sequence: CDR1 SGHNT, CDR2 YYREEE (reference sequence). This CDR3 has 13 residues. DNA for the CDR3: TGTGCCAGCAGCTTGGCGGACTTCTATGGCTACACCTTC. Translated: CASSLADFYGYTF.

This chain connects TRBV18 to TRBJ1-1, with TRBD1 identical over 10 bases. Germline-derived CDR1 and CDR2 are KGHSH and LQKENI. The CDR3 spans 15 residues. After removal of 4 bases from V and 4 bases from J, the junction contained 6 bases not matched to a gene. For the CDR3, the DNA is TGTGCCAGCTCACGGGGACAGGGGATGGGCACTGAAGCTTTCTTT. Protein product: CASSRGQGMGTEAFF.